The 29 T cell receptor beta chains reported below all come from one sample, sequenced in a study of cytomegalovirus exposure and HLA in healthy donors. The table came from immunoSEQ multiplex PCR; TCRdb's copy has only in-frame clones and leaves some out. This table holds about 130,000 clones, 90% to 97% found once. The sample taken for sequencing was PBMCs. The source is a man younger than 35 in good health and CMV-seronegative.

This clone was detected only once. The V and J genes are TRBV19 and TRBJ2-7; 7 nucleotides line up with TRBD1. There are 13 residues in the CDR3. Germline CDR1 LNHDA, CDR2 SQIVND (reference sequence). Germline trimming cut 3 bases from V and 4 bases from J; bases unmatched to any gene: 3. CDR3 region: CASSIGTAYEQYF. The CDR3 DNA sequence: TGTGCCAGTAGTATCGGGACAGCGTACGAGCAGTACTTC. Supplemented by reference TRBV19 and TRBJ2-7, the full variable domain reads DGGITQSPKYLFRKEGQNVTLSCEQNLNHDAMYWYRQDPGQGLRLIYYSQIVNDFQKGDIAEGYSVSREKKESFPLTVTSAQKNPTAFYLCASSIGTAYEQYFGPGTRLTVT.

The CDR3 is CASSNGLAGGQQYF. DNA of the CDR3: TGTGCCAGCAGCAACGGACTAGCGGGAGGTCAGCAGTACTTC. This chain connects TRBV21-1 to TRBJ2-7; the table's D call, TRBD2, was not checked against the DNA. TRBV21-1 is recorded as a pseudogene. The CDR3 has 14 amino acids.

The V gene is TRBV7-3, the J gene TRBJ2-7; possibly TRBD2 for D (6 bases). The germline V gene has CDR1 SGHTA and CDR2 FQGTGA. V lost 3 bases and J 0 bases, leaving 12 bases between the germline ends. The CDR3 totals 15 residues. This CDR3 reads CASSFSEGSSYEQYF. The CDR3 bases are TGTGCCAGCAGCTTTTCGGAGGGGAGCTCCTACGAGCAGTACTTC.

The CDR3 DNA reads as TGTGCCAGTCAGTACAATGAGCAGTTCTTC. This codes for CASQYNEQFF. The chain has TRBV28 and TRBJ2-1; D unresolved. The CDR3 totals 10 residues. CDR1 and CDR2 from the germline V gene are MDHEN and SYDVKM. V was cut by 9 bases and J by 4 bases, with 4 bases left in between.

V gene TRBV15 combines with J gene TRBJ1-5; TRBD1 is a possible D gene (5 bases). Germline-derived CDR1 and CDR2 are LNHNV and YYDKDF (reference sequence). The V end lost 3 bases, the J end lost 0 bases, and 9 bases lay between the germline ends. The CDR3 runs 15 residues. In DNA, the CDR3 is TGTGCCACCAGCAGCAGGGCATATAGCAATCAGCCCCAGCATTTT. This codes for CATSSRAYSNQPQHF.

CDR3 coding DNA: TGTGCCAGCAGTCCGATCCAGGGCTTCAACACTGAAGCTTTCTTT. It encodes CASSPIQGFNTEAFF. V and J are TRBV27 and TRBJ1-1, with D perhaps TRBD1 (5 bases). This CDR3 contains 15 residues. Trimming removed 5 bases at V and 2 bases at J, with 15 bases between. The V gene's germline CDR1 is MNHEY and CDR2 SMNVEV (reference sequence).

This clone was detected only a few times. The chain carries TRBV29-1 and TRBJ2-1, with a weak D call TRBD1 (6 bases). Trimming pared 5 bases from V and 6 bases from J, leaving 14 bases between. The CDR3 is 13 amino acids. Germline CDR1 is SQVTM and CDR2 is ANQGSEA. For the CDR3, the DNA is TGCAGCGTTTTTCCCGGACAGTTCAATGAGCAGTTCTTC. Translated: CSVFPGQFNEQFF.

The chain employs TRBV5-1 and TRBJ2-2; TRBD1 might be the D (5 bases). The V end was cut by 0 bases, the J end by 9 bases, with 9 bases between. Germline CDR1 and CDR2: SGHRS and YFSETQ. The CDR3 runs to 13 residues. The CDR3: CASSLDRLRELFF. In DNA, the CDR3 is TGCGCCAGCAGCTTGGACAGGCTTCGGGAGCTGTTTTTT.

This chain joins TRBV5-6 and TRBJ2-7; 8 bases map to TRBD1. CDR1 and CDR2 (germline): SGHDT, YYEEEE. The trim removed 4 bases at V and 4 bases at J, leaving 7 bases unmatched. The CDR3 loop spans 14 amino acids. CDR3 protein: CASSTGTGSYEQYF. The CDR3 coding sequence is TGTGCCAGCAGCACCGGGACAGGTTCTTACGAGCAGTACTTC.

The rearrangement joins TRBV6-1 to TRBJ1-1; unclear D gene. V lost 8 bases, J lost 1 base, and 14 bases lay in between. CDR1 is MNHNS, CDR2 SASEGT, per germline. The CDR3 consists of 14 residues. CDR3 protein: CASFKDRGNTEAFF. In nucleotides, the CDR3 is TGTGCCAGCTTTAAGGATCGGGGGAACACTGAAGCTTTCTTT.

The rearrangement links TRBV27 to TRBJ2-1, with no clear D. The CDR3 loop spans 14 amino acids. V lost 2 bases and J 4 bases, leaving 9 bases between the germline ends. Germline V gives CDR1 MNHEY, CDR2 SMNVEV (reference sequence). DNA of the CDR3: TGTGCCAGCAGTTTAACAGCAGGTTACAATGAGCAGTTCTTC. It translates to CASSLTAGYNEQFF.

The chain carries TRBV27 and TRBJ2-1, with 12 bases matching TRBD2. The junction had 2 bases not matched to a gene; V was cut back by 5 bases and J by 6 bases. CDR3 length equals 14 residues. CDR1 is MNHEY, CDR2 SMNVEV, per germline (reference sequence). The CDR3 sequence: CASSLTSGSNEQFF. In DNA form, the CDR3 reads TGTGCCAGCAGTCTGACTAGCGGGAGCAATGAGCAGTTCTTC.

The CDR3 bases are TGTGCCAGCAGTGCAACCTTACCGGGACAACTAATGAACACTGAAGCTTTCTTT. It encodes CASSATLPGQLMNTEAFF. J is TRBJ1-1 and V is TRBV2; possible D gene TRBD1, 6 bases. Germline lookup yields CDR1 SNHLY and CDR2 FYNNEI. This CDR3 is 18 amino acids long. Deletions cut 4 bases from V and 0 bases from J, with 21 bases between.

This clone came up once. V gene TRBV5-1 combines with J gene TRBJ1-5; D ambiguous. The V end lost 7 bases, the J end lost 5 bases, and 13 bases lay between the germline ends. CDR1 is SGHRS and CDR2 is YFSETQ in the germline V gene. This CDR3 has 13 residues. The CDR3 coding sequence is TGCGCCAGCGCTGAGGGATTGGATCAGCCCCAGCATTTT. Protein: CASAEGLDQPQHF.

The V call is TRBV6-5, the J call TRBJ2-2; 9 bases line up with TRBD2. The germline V gene encodes CDR1 MNHEY and CDR2 SVGAGI. This CDR3 has 14 residues. Losses at the gene ends were 5 bases for V and 3 bases for J; bases not matched to a gene: 1. CDR3 DNA sequence: TGTGCCAGCAGTGTAGCGGGAGACACCGGGGAGCTGTTTTTT. It yields the protein CASSVAGDTGELFF.

The rearrangement uses TRBV11-2 and TRBJ2-7; D is unresolved. Trimming took 3 bases from V and 2 from J, leaving 8 bases between them. Germline V CDR1 and CDR2: SGHAT, FQNNGV. This CDR3 contains 13 residues. CDR3 sequence reads: CASSFGETYEQYF. The CDR3 DNA reads TGTGCCAGCAGCTTCGGAGAGACCTACGAGCAGTACTTC. Full variable domain (missing parts from reference TRBV11-2 and TRBJ2-7): EAGVAQSPRYKIIEKRQSVAFWCNPISGHATLYWYQQILGQGPKLLIQFQNNGVVDDSQLPKDRFSAERLKGVDSTLKIQPAKLEDSAVYLCASSFGETYEQYFGPGTRLTVT.

The chain couples TRBV6-4 to TRBJ2-1, with 11 bases fitting TRBD2. The CDR3 runs to 18 residues. Germline CDR1 is MRHNA and CDR2 is SNTAGT. V lost 2 bases and J lost 0; bases outside the gene matches: 6. CDR3: CASSDRGLAESSYNEQFF. The CDR3 DNA follows: TGTGCCAGCAGTGACCGGGGACTAGCGGAGAGCTCCTACAATGAGCAGTTCTTC.

The rearrangement joins TRBV13 to TRBJ1-2; possibly TRBD1 for D (6 bases). The CDR3 has 13 amino acids. The germline gives CDR1 PRHDT, CDR2 FYEKMQ (reference sequence). Trimming removed 3 bases from V and 5 bases from J, with 10 bases in between. The CDR3 nucleotides are TGTGCCAGCAGCTTGGGGGCTGGGTATGGCTACACCTTC. This sequence encodes CASSLGAGYGYTF.

This chain links TRBV11-2 with TRBJ2-1; 12 positions match TRBD2. From germline, CDR1 is SGHAT and CDR2 FQNNGV. V shed 1 base, J shed 8 bases, and the junction held 6 bases outside the gene matches. This CDR3 spans 16 amino acids. The CDR3 region has the DNA TGTGCCAGCAGCTTAGTACGGACTAGCGGGAAGGATGAGCAGTTCTTC. Translated, it gives CASSLVRTSGKDEQFF.

V is TRBV9 and J is TRBJ2-2; the match to TRBD2 covers 7 bases. Germline V lookup: CDR1 SGDLS, CDR2 YYNGEE. Trimming removed 3 bases from V and 4 bases from J; junction bases left unmatched: 6. This CDR3 region has 15 residues. The CDR3 sequence: CASSEERDGTGELFF. The CDR3 DNA reads as TGTGCCAGCAGCGAGGAGCGGGATGGCACCGGGGAGCTGTTTTTT. Variable domain in full (rest from reference TRBV9 and TRBJ2-2): DSGVTQTPKHLITATGQRVTLRCSPRSGDLSVYWYQQSLDQGLQFLIQYYNGEERAKGNILERFSAQQFPDLHSELNLSSLELGDSALYFCASSEERDGTGELFFGEGSRLTVL.

The chain is built from TRBV11-1 and TRBJ2-7; D possibly corresponds to TRBD1 (6 bases). The CDR3 extends over 15 amino acids. With 3 bases removed from V and 3 bases from J, the gap between germline ends came to 15 bases. Germline CDR1 and CDR2: SGHAT and FQDESV (reference sequence). The DNA for the CDR3 is TGTGCCAGCAGCTTGGATGGGGGCGCGGTCTACGAGCAGTACTTC. Encoded protein: CASSLDGGAVYEQYF.

The rearrangement uses TRBV28 and TRBJ1-2, with D possibly TRBD1 on 6 matching bases. Germline V lookup: CDR1 MDHEN, CDR2 SYDVKM. V lost 2 bases and J 4 bases, leaving 14 bases between the germline ends. The CDR3 length is 15 residues. The CDR3 nucleotides are TGTGCCAGCAGTTTAGGGACACGTCCGGTCTATGGCTACACCTTC. Translated: CASSLGTRPVYGYTF.

The chain recombines TRBV11-3 with TRBJ1-2; possibly TRBD1 for D (6 bases). V lost 5 bases to trimming and J lost 8 bases, with 12 bases between them. The length of the CDR3 is 12 residues. Germline lookup yields CDR1 SGHNT and CDR2 YENEEA. CDR3 nucleotide sequence: TGTGCCAGCAGCATGGACAGTCGGGGCTACACCTTC. Protein sequence: CASSMDSRGYTF.

This clone was picked up one time. V gene TRBV6-4 combines with J gene TRBJ2-2; 8 bases line up with TRBD1. This CDR3 has 16 residues. The trim removed 6 bases at V and 6 bases at J, leaving 12 bases unmatched. Germline values: CDR1 MRHNA, CDR2 SNTAGT. The CDR3: CASRASRDRISGELFF. CDR3 bases: TGTGCCAGCAGAGCGTCCCGGGACAGGATCTCCGGGGAGCTGTTTTTT.

V usage is TRBV19 and J usage is TRBJ2-7; 12 bases align to TRBD2. The CDR3 spans 17 residues. Germline loops: CDR1 LNHDA, CDR2 SQIVND (reference sequence). V shed 4 bases, J shed 2 bases, and the junction held 9 bases outside the gene matches. The CDR3: CASSNSSLAGGPYEQYF. The CDR3, as DNA: TGTGCCAGTAGTAACTCTTCGCTAGCGGGAGGGCCCTACGAGCAGTACTTC.

The genes are TRBV4-3 and TRBJ1-2; D unresolved. Germline CDR1 LGHNA, CDR2 YSLEER. This CDR3 has 16 residues. Trimming pared 4 bases from V and 2 bases from J, leaving 17 bases between. The CDR3 nucleotides are TGCGCCAGCAGCCCAAGTATCACGGGTTCCAACTATGGCTACACCTTC. Translation: CASSPSITGSNYGYTF.

This chain joins TRBV19 and TRBJ2-2, with TRBD1 identical over 9 bases. The trim removed 5 bases at V and 0 bases at J, leaving 4 bases unmatched. Germline CDR1 reads LNHDA; CDR2 reads SQIVND (reference sequence). The CDR3 loop spans 16 amino acids. The CDR3, as DNA: TGTGCCAGTAGTTACAGGGGGCCAGCGAACACCGGGGAGCTGTTTTTT. Translation gives CASSYRGPANTGELFF.

The rearrangement links TRBV7-3 to TRBJ2-2, with 10 bases lining up with TRBD2. Germline V lookup: CDR1 SGHTA, CDR2 FQGTGA. This CDR3 has 15 amino acids. Trimming at V came to 5 bases and at J to 7 bases, leaving 7 bases not matched to a gene. The CDR3: CASSPSGRAVGELFF. In DNA, the CDR3 is TGTGCCAGCAGCCCCAGCGGGAGGGCCGTCGGGGAGCTGTTTTTT.

This chain uses TRBV28 with TRBJ2-1; TRBD2 agrees at 8 bases. The length of the CDR3 is 14 residues. The germline CDR1 and CDR2 sequences are MDHEN and SYDVKM. V gave up 5 bases and J gave up 7 bases; unmatched junction bases: 7. The CDR3 region has the DNA TGTGCCAGCAGTCCACGACTAGCGCGGAATGAGCAGTTCTTC. Translating it yields CASSPRLARNEQFF. The variable domain in full, with the rest retrieved from reference TRBV28 and TRBJ2-1, is DVKVTQSSRYLVKRTGEKVFLECVQDMDHENMFWYRQDPGLGLRLIYFSYDVKMKEKGDIPEGYSVSREKKERFSLILESASTNQTSMYLCASSPRLARNEQFFGPGTRLTVL.